This T cell receptor (beta chain) was obtained from a study of shared clonotypes between healthy human individuals. Whole-study findings and limits: Against clonotypes common to all four donors, non-shared ones had lower generation probabilities.

To note about this clone: Its antigen is unidentified.

Nashville, Tennessee was home to all donors, who were Caucasian adults. CDR1 and CDR2 (germline): SGHDT, YYEEEE. Losses at the gene ends were 4 bases for V and 5 bases for J; bases not matched to a gene: 8. This CDR3 is 15 amino acids long. It was at deep level that the assay was run. The authors split each subset's genomic DNA evenly across several immunoSEQ plates. Assay: immunoSEQ multiplex PCR; the TCRdb copy retains only in-frame clones and omits some. Of about 690,000 clones listed, roughly 91% are singletons. Sequencing was performed on memory CD8+ T cells from PBMCs. Subset noted: CD45RO+ cells pooled with CCR7-negative TemRA cells. This sequence joins TRBV5-6 and TRBJ2-7, with 11 bases matching TRBD2. The TCR was taken from a man aged 18 to 30 in good health. Some clones in this sample may be carry-over from other donors' samples. DNA of the CDR3: TGTGCCAGCAGCCCAGGTTCTAGCGGGAGGAACGAGCAGTACTTC. Translated, it gives CASSPGSSGRNEQYF.